The 15 T cell receptor beta chains listed next were all sequenced from one sample in a study of graft-versus-host responses after intestinal transplantation. No antigen has been assigned to these receptors. Profiling relied on immunoSEQ multiplex PCR, and the TCRdb table lists in-frame clones only, not all of them. The table lists over 45,000 clones, 94% of them singletons. The starting material was unstimulated CD4+ T cells sorted from spleen or lymph node cells, obtained before transplant. The source is a human donor who was the organ donor for an intestinal transplant.

CDR3 in amino acids: CASRGLDPSNQPQHF. The CDR3 DNA sequence: TGTGCCAGCAGGGGTTTGGACCCTAGCAATCAGCCCCAGCATTTT. The V gene is TRBV6-1, the J gene TRBJ1-5; the D is unclear. V was pared by 6 bases and J by 0 bases, with 12 bases between. Looked up from germline, CDR1 is MNHNS and CDR2 is SASEGT. CDR3 size: 15 residues.

The rearrangement joins TRBV5-1 to TRBJ2-7; maybe TRBD2 (6 bases). The CDR3 covers 12 residues. Germline V gene sequence: CDR1 SGHRS, CDR2 YFSETQ. V lost 4 bases, J lost 5 bases, and 10 bases lay in between. For the CDR3, the DNA is TGCGCCAGCAGCGGCCGCGGGAACGAGCAGTACTTC. It codes for CASSGRGNEQYF.

V gene TRBV6-1 combines with J gene TRBJ2-2, with D possibly being TRBD2 (6 bases). Germline V gene data show CDR1 as MNHNS and CDR2 as SASEGT. Trimming took off 0 bases at V and 5 bases at J, with 19 bases between the two ends. This CDR3 region has 18 residues. The CDR3 reads CASSEALRVWRATGELFF. The CDR3, as DNA: TGTGCCAGCAGTGAAGCGCTTCGGGTCTGGAGGGCTACCGGGGAGCTGTTTTTT.

J is TRBJ2-4 and V is TRBV5-1; D is possibly TRBD2 (5 bases). The germline V gene has CDR1 SGHRS and CDR2 YFSETQ. Trimming left V 3 bases short and J 7 bases short, with 11 bases between. The CDR3 consists of 13 residues. CDR3 bases: TGCGCCAGCAGCTCCACGGGAAACAACATTCAGTACTTC. This sequence encodes CASSSTGNNIQYF.

This clone appeared a single time. V gene TRBV10-2 combines with J gene TRBJ2-7, with TRBD2 matching over 8 bases. Germline assignment: CDR1 WSHSY and CDR2 SAAADI. The CDR3 runs to 18 residues. J gave up 3 bases and V 2 bases, and 15 bases lay outside the gene matches. The CDR3 sequence is CASSETYSGTRVGYEQYF. The CDR3 DNA reads TGCGCCAGCAGTGAGACATACTCAGGGACTAGAGTAGGCTACGAGCAGTACTTC.

The CDR3 region has the DNA TGTGCCAGTAGTATAGATCCCAGCTATGGCTACACCTTC. It encodes CASSIDPSYGYTF. This chain connects TRBV19 to TRBJ1-2; D is unclear. Germline CDR1 is LNHDA and CDR2 is SQIVND (reference sequence). The length of the CDR3 is 13 residues. V gave up 0 bases and J gave up 4 bases, with 6 bases separating them.

This sequence joins TRBV10-1 and TRBJ1-5; possible D gene TRBD1, 6 bases. The CDR3 contains 12 residues. V was clipped by 7 bases and J by 9 bases, with 13 bases between them. Germline V gene lookup returns CDR1 WNHNN and CDR2 SYGVQD (reference sequence). CDR3 residues: CASTGGRWPQHF. The CDR3 bases are TGCGCCAGCACCGGGGGGCGGTGGCCCCAGCATTTT.

The CDR3: CASSHLTETQYF. CDR3 in DNA: TGTGCCAGCAGCCACTTAACCGAGACCCAGTACTTC. The chain has TRBV7-2 and TRBJ2-5; D not resolved. The CDR3 contains 12 residues. V shed 5 bases and J shed 5 bases, with 9 bases lying between them. Germline V CDR1 and CDR2: SGHTA, FQGNSA.

The chain uses TRBV7-3 and TRBJ2-3; TRBD2 matches 11 bases. V gave up 2 bases and J gave up 4 bases; unmatched junction bases: 2. The CDR3 spans 15 residues. Germline lookup yields CDR1 SGHTA and CDR2 FQGTGA. The CDR3 coding sequence is TGTGCCAGCAGCTTACTAGCGGGGGGCTCAGATACGCAGTATTTT. Protein product: CASSLLAGGSDTQYF.

V gene TRBV6-5 combines with J gene TRBJ1-2; 7 nucleotides align to TRBD1. The junction had 7 bases not matched to a gene; V was cut back by 6 bases and J by 3 bases. The CDR3 is 14 residues long. The V gene's germline CDR1 is MNHEY and CDR2 SVGAGI. CDR3 region: CASRRQGVYYGYTF. In DNA form, the CDR3 reads TGTGCCAGCAGGCGACAGGGTGTTTACTATGGCTACACCTTC.

CDR3 amino acids: CASSLQGGDSPLHF. CDR3 DNA: TGCGCCAGCAGCCTACAGGGCGGCGATTCACCCCTCCACTTT. This chain connects TRBV5-1 to TRBJ1-6, with D maybe TRBD1 (6 bases). Between the trimmed V and J ends, which lost 4 bases and 8 bases, there was a span of 13 bases. The CDR3 spans 14 residues. Germline V gene data show CDR1 as SGHRS and CDR2 as YFSETQ.

This chain uses TRBV6-5 with TRBJ2-5, with 9 bases fitting TRBD1. CDR3 length equals 15 residues. The trim removed 6 bases at V and 4 bases at J, leaving 9 bases unmatched. Per germline, CDR1 MNHEY and CDR2 SVGAGI. CDR3 in DNA: TGTGCCAGCAGCGGGACAGGGAGAAAGGGAGAGACCCAGTACTTC. This codes for CASSGTGRKGETQYF.

V and J are TRBV4-3 and TRBJ2-3; the D gene is possibly TRBD2 (6 bases). CDR3 length equals 16 residues. Germline CDR1 and CDR2: LGHNA and YSLEER. Trimming cost V 0 bases and J 2 bases, with 12 bases left between them. The CDR3 sequence is CASSQDDRGFTDTQYF. The CDR3 nucleotides are TGCGCCAGCAGCCAAGATGATCGGGGGTTCACAGATACGCAGTATTTT.

This chain links TRBV11-1 with TRBJ2-5; the D gene could be TRBD1 or TRBD2 (6 bases each). The DNA matches TRBJ2-7 better at its end, which makes the J call doubtful. The CDR3 length is 14 residues. Germline V gives CDR1 SGHAT, CDR2 FQDESV (reference sequence). The CDR3 DNA follows: TGTGCCAGCAGCTTAACGGGGGCAACCTACGAGCAGTACTTC. This codes for CASSLTGATYEQYF.

This clone was detected only once. Other nucleotide sequences from this sample produce the same CDR3. The chain links TRBV20-1 to TRBJ1-3, with D possibly being TRBD1 (5 bases). V lost 6 bases and J lost 4, with 7 bases in between. The CDR3 is 11 amino acids. From germline, CDR1 is DFQATT and CDR2 SNEGSKA (reference sequence). CDR3 nucleotide sequence: TGCAGTGCAAGGACAGGAAACACCATATATTTT. Protein sequence: CSARTGNTIYF.